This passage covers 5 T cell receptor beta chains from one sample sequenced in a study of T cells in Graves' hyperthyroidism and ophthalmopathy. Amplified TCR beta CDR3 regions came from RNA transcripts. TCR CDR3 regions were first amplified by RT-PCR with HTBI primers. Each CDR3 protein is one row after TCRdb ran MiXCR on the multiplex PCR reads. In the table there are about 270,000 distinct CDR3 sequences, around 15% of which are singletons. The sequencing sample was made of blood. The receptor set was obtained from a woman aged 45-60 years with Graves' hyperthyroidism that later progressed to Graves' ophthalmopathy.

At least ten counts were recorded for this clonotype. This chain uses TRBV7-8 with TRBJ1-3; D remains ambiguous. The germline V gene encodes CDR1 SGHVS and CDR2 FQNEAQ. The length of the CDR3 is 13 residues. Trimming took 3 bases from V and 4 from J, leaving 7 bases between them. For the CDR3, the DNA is TGTGCCAGCAGCTTTCTGGAAGGAAACACCATATATTTT. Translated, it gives CASSFLEGNTIYF.

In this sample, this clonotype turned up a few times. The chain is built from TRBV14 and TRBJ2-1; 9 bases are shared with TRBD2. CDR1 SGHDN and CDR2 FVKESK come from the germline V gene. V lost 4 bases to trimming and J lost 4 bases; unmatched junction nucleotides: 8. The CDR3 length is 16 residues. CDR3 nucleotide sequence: TGTGCCAGCAGCCTCCATAGCGGGAGAGAGTACAATGAGCAGTTCTTC. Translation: CASSLHSGREYNEQFF. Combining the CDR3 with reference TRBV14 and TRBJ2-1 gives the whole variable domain EAGVTQFPSHSVIEKGQTVTLRCDPISGHDNLYWYRRVMGKEIKFLLHFVKESKQDESGMPNNRFLAERTGGTYSTLKVQPAELEDSGVYFCASSLHSGREYNEQFFGPGTRLTVL.

The CDR3 coding sequence is TGTGCCAGTAGTCCGTCCTCCGGGACTAGTTCCTACGAGCAGTACTTC. This sequence encodes CASSPSSGTSSYEQYF. J is TRBJ2-7 and V is TRBV19; 8 bases map to TRBD2. This CDR3 contains 16 residues. The V gene's germline CDR1 is LNHDA and CDR2 SQIVND (reference sequence). V was clipped by 5 bases and J by 1 base; unmatched bases: 10.

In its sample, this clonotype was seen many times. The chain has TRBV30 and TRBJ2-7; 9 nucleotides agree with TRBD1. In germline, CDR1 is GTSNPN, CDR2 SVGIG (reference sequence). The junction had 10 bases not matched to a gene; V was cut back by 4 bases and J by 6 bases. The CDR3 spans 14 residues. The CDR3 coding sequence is TGTGCCTGGAAACTGGGGGACAGGGCATTCGAGCAGTACTTC. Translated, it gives CAWKLGDRAFEQYF.

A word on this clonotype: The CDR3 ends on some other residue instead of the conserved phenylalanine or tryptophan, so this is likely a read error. For the CDR3, the DNA is TGTGCCAGCAGTGTCGGGGACACTGAAGCTTTCTCT. Protein: CASSVGDTEAFS. The V call is TRBV2, the J call TRBJ1-1; D unclear. The V end was cut by 4 bases, the J end by 3 bases, with 6 bases between. This CDR3 is built from 12 residues. The germline gives CDR1 SNHLY, CDR2 FYNNEI.